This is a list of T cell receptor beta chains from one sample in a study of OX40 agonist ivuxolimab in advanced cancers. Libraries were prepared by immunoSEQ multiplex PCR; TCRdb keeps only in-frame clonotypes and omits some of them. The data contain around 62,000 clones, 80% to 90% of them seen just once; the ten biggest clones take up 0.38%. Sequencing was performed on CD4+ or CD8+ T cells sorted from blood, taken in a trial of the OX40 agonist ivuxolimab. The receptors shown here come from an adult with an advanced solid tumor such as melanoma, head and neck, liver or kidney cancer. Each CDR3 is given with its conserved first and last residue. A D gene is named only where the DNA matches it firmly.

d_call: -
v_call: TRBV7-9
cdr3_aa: CASSLDSPHYEQYF

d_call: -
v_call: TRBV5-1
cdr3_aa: CASSLNSDTQYF

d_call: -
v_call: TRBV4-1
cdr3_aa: CASSPDGTGANVLTF

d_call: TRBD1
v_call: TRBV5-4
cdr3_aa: CASSLQGASGNTIYF

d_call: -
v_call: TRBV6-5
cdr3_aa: CASSYSTGPNSPLHF

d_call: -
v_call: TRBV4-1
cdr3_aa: CASSQVPNYGYTF

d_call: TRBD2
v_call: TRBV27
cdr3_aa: CASSLSVAGGQDEQFF

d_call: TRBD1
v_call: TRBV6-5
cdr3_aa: CASSYFPGQGFYGYTF

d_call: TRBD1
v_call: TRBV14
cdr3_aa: CASSLQQGGGLFF

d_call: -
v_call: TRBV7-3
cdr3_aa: CASSTIGGTQYF

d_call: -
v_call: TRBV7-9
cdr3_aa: CASRPGTAGSGELFF

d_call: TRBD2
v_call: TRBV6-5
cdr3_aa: CASSYRRLAGYNEQFF

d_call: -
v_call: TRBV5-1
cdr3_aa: CASSQVRYNEQFF

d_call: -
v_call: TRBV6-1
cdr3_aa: CASSEPGTWYQETQYF

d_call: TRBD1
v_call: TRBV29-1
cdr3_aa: CSVRGTGDYGYTF

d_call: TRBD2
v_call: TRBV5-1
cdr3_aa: CASGPGWRGGEETQYF

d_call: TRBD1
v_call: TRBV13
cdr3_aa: CASSFSLDRGQPQHF

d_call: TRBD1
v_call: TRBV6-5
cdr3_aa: CASSYSTGGLNEKLFF

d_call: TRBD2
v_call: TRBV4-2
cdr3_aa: CASSPFSGGATYEQYF

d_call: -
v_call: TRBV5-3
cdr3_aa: CARSLAQRRVKVSEEKLFF

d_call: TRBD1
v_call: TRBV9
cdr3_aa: CASRGPGGVRNTGELFF

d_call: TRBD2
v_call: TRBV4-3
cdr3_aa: CASSQDHKRGARTDTQYF

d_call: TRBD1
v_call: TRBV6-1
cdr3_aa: CASTTTGQGGHEQYF

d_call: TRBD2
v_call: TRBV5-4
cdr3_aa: CATRRVSGGQETQYF

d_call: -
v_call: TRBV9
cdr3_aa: CASSVGAGTQYF

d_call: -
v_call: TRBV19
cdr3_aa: CASRLAADSGANVLTF

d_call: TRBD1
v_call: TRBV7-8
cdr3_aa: CASSIVQGASNQPQHF

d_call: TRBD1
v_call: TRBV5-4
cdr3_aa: CASSRDRAGYTF

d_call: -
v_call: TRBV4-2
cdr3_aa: CASSLGGTGSTEAFF

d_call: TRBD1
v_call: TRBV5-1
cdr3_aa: CASSSVVGQASEKLFF

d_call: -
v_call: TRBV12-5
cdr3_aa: CASGLGGLDTEAFF

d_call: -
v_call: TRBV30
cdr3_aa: CAWGRDRPYGYTF

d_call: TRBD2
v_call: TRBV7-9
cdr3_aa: CASSDGLAGDNEQFF

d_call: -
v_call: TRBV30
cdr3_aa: CASRPAEAYEQYF

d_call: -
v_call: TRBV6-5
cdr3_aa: CASSYQPRWTDTQYF

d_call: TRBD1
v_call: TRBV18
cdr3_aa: CASSPLTGGKSDYGYTF

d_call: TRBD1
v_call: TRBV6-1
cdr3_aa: CASSRTGVNTGELFF

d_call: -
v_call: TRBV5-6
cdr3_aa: CASSLGSEAFF

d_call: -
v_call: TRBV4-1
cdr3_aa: CASSQARTEKAFF

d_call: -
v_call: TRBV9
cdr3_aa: CASSPRGHGYTF

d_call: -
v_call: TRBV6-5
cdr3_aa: CASSYSARTSGNTIYF

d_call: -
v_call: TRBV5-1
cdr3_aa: CASSYQGSYEQYF

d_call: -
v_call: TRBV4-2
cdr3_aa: CASSQAPRGLYNEQFF

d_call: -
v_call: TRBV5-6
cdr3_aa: CASSRGGPNMNTEAFF

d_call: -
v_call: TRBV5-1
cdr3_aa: CASSLGQINQPQHF